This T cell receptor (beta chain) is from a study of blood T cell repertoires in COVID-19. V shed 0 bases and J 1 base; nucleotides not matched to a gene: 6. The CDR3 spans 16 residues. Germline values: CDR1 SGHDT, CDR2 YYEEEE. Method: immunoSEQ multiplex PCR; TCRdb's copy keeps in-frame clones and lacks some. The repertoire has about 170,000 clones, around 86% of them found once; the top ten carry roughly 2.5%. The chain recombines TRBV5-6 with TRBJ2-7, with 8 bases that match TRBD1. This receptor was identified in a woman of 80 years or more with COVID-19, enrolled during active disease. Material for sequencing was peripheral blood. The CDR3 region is CASSLESRGLSYEQYF. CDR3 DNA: TGTGCCAGCAGCTTGGAGTCCAGGGGGCTGTCCTACGAGCAGTACTTC.